The rows below give T cell receptor beta chains drawn from one sample of a study of blood T cell repertoires in COVID-19. Repertoires were generated with immunoSEQ multiplex PCR, while TCRdb's copy carries only in-frame clones and drops some. The sample records 180,000 or so clones, around 83% being singletons. Material for sequencing was PBMCs or T cells enriched from blood (not recorded which). These receptors were obtained from a man aged 35-49 years who had recovered from COVID-19. Each CDR3 is given with its conserved first and last residue. D genes are given only for firm matches. Clone size is shown for a subset of rows, as once, few, many or a class of expanded clone.

>.|TRBV29-1|.|TRBJ1-2
TGCAGCGTTGAAGATTGGTCTGGGGGGGGTTACGCCTTC
CSVEDWSGGGYAF
>TRBD1|TRBV5-1|.|TRBJ1-2
TGCGCCAGCAGCTTGGGGTGGCGACAGGGGAATGGCTACACCTTC
CASSLGWRQGNGYTF
>.|TRBV29-1|.|TRBJ2-5
TGCAGCGTTGAAGGGCCCCAAGAGACCCAGTACTTC
CSVEGPQETQYF
>.|TRBV27|.|TRBJ1-5
TGTGCCAGCAGTAAACGGGGGACTTCCGGCACGCCCCAGCATTTT
CASSKRGTSGTPQHF
>.|TRBV29-1|.|TRBJ2-7
TGCAGCGTTGTCCGACCAGTGGGGAGCGTGTCCGAGCAGTACTTC
CSVVRPVGSVSEQYF
>.|TRBV19|.|TRBJ2-1
TGTGCCAGTAGATTGGACTTCCACAATGAGCAGTTCTTC
CASRLDFHNEQFF
>TRBD1|TRBV10-2|few|TRBJ1-2
TGCGCCAGCAGTTCAGACAGGGACTATGGCTACACCTTC
CASSSDRDYGYTF
>.|TRBV7-7|.|TRBJ2-2
TGTGCTAGCAGCTTAGACAGACAAACCGGGGAGCTGTTTTTT
CASSLDRQTGELFF
>TRBD1|TRBV6-5|.|TRBJ1-1
TGTGCCAGCAGTCGGGACAGGGATCGGGCTTTCTTT
CASSRDRDRAFF
>.|TRBV28|once|TRBJ1-1
TGTGCCAGCAGGCAAAACAGGGAAGCTTTCTTT
CASRQNREAFF
>TRBD1|TRBV30|.|TRBJ2-7
TGTGCCTGGGACTTGGACAGGGGCACCGAGCAGTACTTC
CAWDLDRGTEQYF
>.|TRBV5-6|.|TRBJ1-1
TGTGCCAGCAGCTTGGCAGGGGTCGATGAAGCTTTCTTT
CASSLAGVDEAFF
>.|TRBV10-2|.|TRBJ2-3
TGCGCCAGCAGTGACGACTATACGCAGTATTTT
CASSDDYTQYF
>TRBD1|TRBV4-1|few|TRBJ1-6
TGCGCCAGCAGCCTCGGGGAACAGGGGAATTCACCCCTCCACTTT
CASSLGEQGNSPLHF
>.|TRBV6-1|.|TRBJ2-3
TGTGCCAGCAGTGAAGCGCGGAGGGATACGCAGTATTTT
CASSEARRDTQYF
>.|TRBV12-5|few|TRBJ1-1
TGTGCTAGTGGTTTCCCTAAGGGGTGGAACACTGAAGCTTTCTTT
CASGFPKGWNTEAFF
>TRBD1|TRBV30|.|TRBJ1-1
TGTGCCGGACGTACCGGGACAGGGGGCAAGGCTTTCTTT
CAGRTGTGGKAFF
>TRBD2|TRBV7-3|.|TRBJ2-1
TGTGCCAGCAGCTTAAGTCCCGTAGCGGGGGGTGGCAATGAGCAGTTCTTC
CASSLSPVAGGGNEQFF
>.|TRBV5-8|.|TRBJ1-6
TGTGCCAGCAGCTTCCTTAGTAATTCACCCCTCCACTTT
CASSFLSNSPLHF
>.|TRBV29-1|.|TRBJ2-1
TGCAGCGTTGGGAGGGGCCGCTGGGCTGAGCAGTTCTTC
CSVGRGRWAEQFF
>.|TRBV11-2|.|TRBJ2-2
TGTGCCAGCAGACCTACCGGACAGACCGGGGAGCTGTTTTTT
CASRPTGQTGELFF
>.|TRBV6-5|.|TRBJ1-3
TGTGCCAGCGGGGAGTTAAACACCATATATTTT
CASGELNTIYF
>.|TRBV3-1/TRBV3-2|.|TRBJ2-2
TGTGCCAGCAGCCAATCGGGGCCTAGCGTTGGGGCCGGGGAGCTGTTTTTT
CASSQSGPSVGAGELFF
>.|TRBV6-9|.|TRBJ2-1
TGTGCCAGCAGAAACACGCCGAGGAATGAGCAGTTCTTC
CASRNTPRNEQFF
>TRBD1|TRBV27|.|TRBJ2-5
TGTGCCAGCAGTCGGACAGGGCTAAGGGAGACCCAGTACTTC
CASSRTGLRETQYF
>.|TRBV11-1|.|TRBJ2-2
TGTGCCAGCAGCTTATATGGCGGGAACACCGGGGAGCTGTTTTTT
CASSLYGGNTGELFF
>.|TRBV27|.|TRBJ2-5
TGTGCCAGCAACCCCCGGGGTACCTACCAAGAGACCCAGTACTTC
CASNPRGTYQETQYF
>TRBD2|TRBV28|.|TRBJ2-1
TGTGCCAGCAGTTTAACTGCGGGGGGTCCCGTCAATGAGCAGTTCTTC
CASSLTAGGPVNEQFF
>.|TRBV27|.|TRBJ1-2
TGTGCCAGCAGTACCCGACAGAACGGCTACACCTTC
CASSTRQNGYTF
>.|TRBV13|few|TRBJ1-6
TGTGCCAGCAGCCCACCCCCAGGGGCGGATTCACCCCTCCACTTT
CASSPPPGADSPLHF
>TRBD1|TRBV30|once|TRBJ1-1
TGTGCCTGGAGTGCCCCGGACAGGGTCACTGAAGCTTTCTTT
CAWSAPDRVTEAFF
>.|TRBV24-1|.|TRBJ2-5
TGTGCCACCAGTGATACAGGGAGAGAGACCCAGTACTTC
CATSDTGRETQYF
>.|TRBV5-1|.|TRBJ1-4
TGCGCCAGCAGAGAGGCCAGAGCTGAAAAACTGTTTTTT
CASREARAEKLFF
>.|TRBV5-1|.|TRBJ1-1
TGCGCCAGCAGCTGGCAGGGGAACACTGAAGCTTTCTTT
CASSWQGNTEAFF
>TRBD1|TRBV28|.|TRBJ1-5
TGTGCCAGCAGCCCCCCGAGGGGGACAGGGGGCCGGTATAGCAATCAGCCCCAGCATTTT
CASSPPRGTGGRYSNQPQHF
>TRBD2|TRBV7-3|.|TRBJ2-3
TGTGCCAGCAGCCCTGGTGCTAGCGGGGGGGGCACAGATACGCAGTATTTT
CASSPGASGGGTDTQYF
>TRBD2|TRBV6-6|.|TRBJ2-7
TGTGCCAGCACCCACGGGGGGGTCCGGGAGCAGTACTTC
CASTHGGVREQYF
>.|TRBV7-9|once|TRBJ1-2
TGTGCCAGCAGCTTGGGAGGGGACTATGGCTACACCTTC
CASSLGGDYGYTF
>.|TRBV7-9|.|TRBJ1-6
TGTGCCAGCAGCCCGATGAGGGGAGGGGATATCTCACCCCTCCACTTT
CASSPMRGGDISPLHF
>.|TRBV6-5|.|TRBJ1-2
TGTGCCAGCACCTGGGGCCTGGGGTTCTATGGCTACACCTTC
CASTWGLGFYGYTF
>.|TRBV5-6|.|TRBJ1-5
TGTGCCAGCAGCTCCACAGGGTTCGCTCAGCCCCAGCATTTT
CASSSTGFAQPQHF
>.|TRBV5-1|.|TRBJ1-1
TGCGCCAGCAGCTTAAGTACCCAGAGGACTGAAGCTTTCTTT
CASSLSTQRTEAFF
>.|TRBV5-1|.|TRBJ1-2
TGCGCCAGCAGCTTGGAAGGAGGGGCCCCCTATGGCTACACCTTC
CASSLEGGAPYGYTF
>.|TRBV4-1|.|TRBJ2-7
TGCGCCAGCAGCCAAGATAATTTCAATGGGGCCAGCAGCTACGAGCAGTACTTC
CASSQDNFNGASSYEQYF
>.|TRBV29-1|.|TRBJ2-5
TGCAGCGTCCCGGATGTACAGGGAATCGAGACCCAGTACTTC
CSVPDVQGIETQYF
>.|TRBV7-3|once|TRBJ2-3
TGTGCCAGCAGCTCTTATCAGGGTACGCAGTATTTT
CASSSYQGTQYF
>.|TRBV5-4|.|TRBJ2-3
TGTGCCAGCAGCTTGACAAGCACAGATACGCAGTATTTT
CASSLTSTDTQYF
>.|TRBV19|.|TRBJ2-1
TGTGCCAGTAGACTGGACAGAAGCTCCTACAATGAGCAGTTCTTC
CASRLDRSSYNEQFF